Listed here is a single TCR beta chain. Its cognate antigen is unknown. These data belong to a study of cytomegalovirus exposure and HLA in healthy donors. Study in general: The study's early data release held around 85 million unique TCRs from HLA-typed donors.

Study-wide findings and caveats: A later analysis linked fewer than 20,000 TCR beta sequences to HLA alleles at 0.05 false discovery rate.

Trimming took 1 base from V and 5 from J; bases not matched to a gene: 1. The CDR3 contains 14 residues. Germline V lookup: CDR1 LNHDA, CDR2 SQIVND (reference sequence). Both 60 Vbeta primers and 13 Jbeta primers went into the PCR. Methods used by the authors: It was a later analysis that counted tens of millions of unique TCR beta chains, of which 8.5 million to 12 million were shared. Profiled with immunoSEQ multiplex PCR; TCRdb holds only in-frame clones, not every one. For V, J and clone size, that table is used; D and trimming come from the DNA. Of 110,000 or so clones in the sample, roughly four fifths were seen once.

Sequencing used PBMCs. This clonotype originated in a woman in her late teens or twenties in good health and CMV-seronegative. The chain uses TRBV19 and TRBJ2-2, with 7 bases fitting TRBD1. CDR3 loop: CASSIGQGTGELFF. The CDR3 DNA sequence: TGTGCCAGTAGTATAGGACAGGGAACCGGGGAGCTGTTTTTT.